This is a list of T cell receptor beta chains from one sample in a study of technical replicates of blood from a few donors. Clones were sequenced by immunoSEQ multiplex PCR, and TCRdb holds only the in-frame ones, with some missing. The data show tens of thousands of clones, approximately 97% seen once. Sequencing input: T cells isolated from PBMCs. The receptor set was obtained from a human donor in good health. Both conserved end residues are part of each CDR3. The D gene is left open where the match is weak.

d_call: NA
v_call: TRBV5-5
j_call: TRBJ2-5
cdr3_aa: CASSERRRASQYF
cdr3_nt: TGTGCCAGCAGCGAAAGGAGGAGAGCGTCCCAGTACTTC

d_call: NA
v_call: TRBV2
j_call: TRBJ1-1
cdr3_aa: CASSGGTGTEAFF
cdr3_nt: TGTGCCAGCAGTGGGGGTACAGGGACTGAAGCTTTCTTT

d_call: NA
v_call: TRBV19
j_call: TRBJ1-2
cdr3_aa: CASSRSTHIGYGYTF
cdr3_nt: TGTGCCAGTAGCCGGAGTACCCACATCGGCTATGGCTACACCTTC

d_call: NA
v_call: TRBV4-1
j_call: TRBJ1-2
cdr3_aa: CASSQDSGHHGYTF
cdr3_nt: TGCGCCAGCAGCCAAGACTCAGGGCATCATGGCTACACCTTC

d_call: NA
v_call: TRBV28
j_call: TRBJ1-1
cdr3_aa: CASTHRVGHTEAFF
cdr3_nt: TGTGCCAGCACTCACAGGGTCGGACACACTGAAGCTTTCTTT

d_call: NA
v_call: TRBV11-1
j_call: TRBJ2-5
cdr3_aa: CASSLGLVQETQYF
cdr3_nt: TGTGCCAGCAGCTTAGGACTAGTCCAAGAGACCCAGTACTTC

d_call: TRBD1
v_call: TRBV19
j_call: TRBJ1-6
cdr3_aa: CASSSGTGVKSPLHF
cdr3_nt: TGTGCCAGTAGTTCCGGGACAGGGGTAAAATCACCCCTCCACTTT

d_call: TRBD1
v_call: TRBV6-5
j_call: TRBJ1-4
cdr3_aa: CASKGQAATNEKLFF
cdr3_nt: TGTGCCAGTAAGGGACAGGCGGCAACTAATGAAAAACTGTTTTTT

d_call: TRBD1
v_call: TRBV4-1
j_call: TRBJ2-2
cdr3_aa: CASTNLDRDPGELFF
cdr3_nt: TGCGCCAGCACCAACCTGGACAGGGATCCCGGGGAGCTGTTTTTT

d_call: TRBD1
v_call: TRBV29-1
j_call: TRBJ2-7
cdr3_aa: CSVIRDSSYEQYF
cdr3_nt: TGCAGCGTGATCCGGGACAGCTCCTACGAGCAGTACTTC